This T cell receptor (beta chain) was documented in a study of shared clonotypes between healthy human individuals. Overall study results and limits: Represented genetic and exposure-history diversity was restricted by having few donors.

The repertoire was sequenced with immunoSEQ multiplex PCR; TCRdb's copy has only in-frame clones and lacks some. The sample shows millions of clones, more than 80% of them seen only once. The donors, healthy adults who were HIV-negative, had experienced no recent acute infections or vaccinations. A note on this clone: Its antigen is as yet unknown.

The sequenced sample consisted of naive CD4+ T cells sorted from blood. Subset in this sample: CD45RA+ positively selected. The source of this sequence is a man aged 18 to 30 in good health.

The CDR3 DNA sequence: TGTGCCAGTAGTACGGACTCAGGGAGGTGGACTGAAGCTTTCTTT. Its protein is CASSTDSGRWTEAFF. V usage is TRBV19 and J usage is TRBJ1-1; possible D gene TRBD1, 5 bases. This CDR3 spans 15 amino acids. With 4 bases removed from V and 5 bases from J, the gap between germline ends came to 17 bases. CDR1 and CDR2 from the germline V gene are LNHDA and SQIVND (reference sequence).